The 23 T cell receptor beta chains below were found in one sample sequenced in a study of T cell repertoires in cytomegalovirus infection. MiXCR, applied by TCRdb to the reads, yields one record per CDR3 protein. The repertoire holds more than 400,000 distinct CDR3 sequences, with less than 30% as singletons. Sequenced sample: PBMCs. The receptors derive from a human donor in good health (CMV status not recorded). Some clones in this sample may be carry-over from other donors' samples.

The V call is TRBV28, the J call TRBJ1-1; TRBD1 might be the D (6 bases). The CDR3 runs to 14 residues. V was cut by 7 bases and J by 0 bases, with 12 bases left in between. CDR1 and CDR2 (germline): MDHEN, SYDVKM. The CDR3 DNA reads as TGTGCCAGCACCCCGGACAGTTTGAACACTGAAGCTTTCTTT. As protein: CASTPDSLNTEAFF.

V gene TRBV5-6 combines with J gene TRBJ2-4; the D is unclear. The V and J ends lost 5 bases and 6 bases respectively, with 18 bases between them. Germline V gives CDR1 SGHDT, CDR2 YYEEEE. This CDR3 comprises 15 residues. Written as DNA, the CDR3 is TGTGCCAGCAGTCAAATCGGTGGCAGTACAAACATTCAGTACTTC. It yields the protein CASSQIGGSTNIQYF.

This clonotype has at least ten counts. This chain connects TRBV12-3 or TRBV12-4 to TRBJ2-3; D is possibly TRBD2 (6 bases). The V and J ends lost 3 bases and 0 bases respectively, with 10 bases between them. The CDR3 is made up of 15 amino acids. The CDR3 loop reads CASSFIGTSTDTQYF. CDR3 bases: TGTGCCAGCAGTTTCATCGGGACTAGCACAGATACGCAGTATTTT.

CDR3 bases: TGTGCCAGCAGGCCTCAGGGGGAACTCAACGAGCAGTACGTC. The encoded protein is CASRPQGELNEQYV. The chain recombines TRBV5-6 with TRBJ2-7; 7 bases fit TRBD1. CDR3 size: 14 residues. Germline CDR1 SGHDT, CDR2 YYEEEE. Trimming at V came to 5 bases and at J to 5 bases, leaving 10 bases not matched to a gene.

There are a few counts of this clonotype. The chain is built from TRBV28 and TRBJ2-7; a possible D gene is TRBD1 (7 bases). The germline gives CDR1 MDHEN, CDR2 SYDVKM. The CDR3 extends over 15 amino acids. V lost 3 bases, J lost 6 bases, and 18 bases lay in between. CDR3 in DNA: TGTGCCAGCAGTTTCCAGGGGGGCAGACCCGGCGAGCAGTACTTC. Protein: CASSFQGGRPGEQYF.

The V and J genes are TRBV11-2 and TRBJ2-1; 9 bases are a match to TRBD2. V shed 5 bases, J shed 7 bases, and the junction held 12 bases outside the gene matches. The length of the CDR3 is 16 residues. Looked up from germline, CDR1 is SGHAT and CDR2 is FQNNGV. CDR3 loop: CASSTRVAGVSNEQFF. CDR3 bases: TGTGCCAGCAGCACCAGGGTAGCGGGAGTTTCTAATGAGCAGTTCTTC.

This clonotype has a count of ten or more. This chain joins TRBV7-2 and TRBJ1-1; D might be TRBD1 (6 bases). V lost 3 bases, J lost 11 bases, and 19 bases lay in between. Germline V lookup: CDR1 SGHTA, CDR2 FQGNSA. This CDR3 is built from 14 residues. This CDR3 is CASSLGTRPAVAFF. CDR3 nucleotide sequence: TGTGCCAGCAGCTTGGGGACACGACCGGCTGTGGCTTTCTTT.

This clonotype was counted a few times. The V call is TRBV20-1, the J call TRBJ2-7; TRBD2 is a possible D gene (5 bases). CDR1 is DFQATT, CDR2 SNEGSKA, per germline (reference sequence). The CDR3 contains 15 residues. V was clipped by 6 bases and J by 1 base, with 19 bases between them. The CDR3 DNA sequence: TGCAGTGCCCCATCGAACTGGGAGTTTTCCTACGAGCAGTACTTC. Translation: CSAPSNWEFSYEQYF.

The J gene is TRBJ1-1, the V gene TRBV5-4; 8 nucleotides line up with TRBD1. Germline CDR1 SGHNT, CDR2 YYREEE (reference sequence). The CDR3 is made up of 15 amino acids. Germline trimming cut 5 bases from V and 0 bases from J; bases unmatched to any gene: 6. The CDR3, as DNA: TGTGCCAGCAGTAACAGGGGGGTAATGAACACTGAAGCTTTCTTT. Translation gives CASSNRGVMNTEAFF.

This clonotype was found many times. J is TRBJ2-5 and V is TRBV7-2; 11 bases are shared with TRBD2. Germline values: CDR1 SGHTA, CDR2 FQGNSA. V shed 5 bases, J shed 1 base, and the junction held 3 bases outside the gene matches. This CDR3 region has 15 residues. The CDR3 DNA reads TGTGCCAGCAGCCGGACTAGCGGGCCCCAAGAGACCCAGTACTTC. Translated, it gives CASSRTSGPQETQYF. Filled out from reference TRBV7-2 and TRBJ2-5, the complete variable domain reads GAGVSQSPSNKVTEKGKDVELRCDPISGHTALYWYRQSLGQGLEFLIYFQGNSAPDKSGLPSDRFSAERTGGSVSTLTIQRTQQEDSAVYLCASSRTSGPQETQYFGPGTRLLVL.

This clonotype was found a few times. The chain uses TRBV15 and TRBJ2-3; D tentatively reads TRBD1 or TRBD2 (5 bases each). Deletions cut 1 base from V and 3 bases from J, with 14 bases between. Germline V gives CDR1 LNHNV, CDR2 YYDKDF (reference sequence). The CDR3 totals 16 residues. In DNA, the CDR3 is TGTGCCACCAGCAGAGCCGAGGGGCAAGCAACAGATACGCAGTATTTT. It codes for CATSRAEGQATDTQYF.

This clonotype came up a few times. J is TRBJ2-3 and V is TRBV30; D possibly corresponds to TRBD1 (7 bases). The CDR3 runs to 14 residues. CDR1 is GTSNPN and CDR2 is SVGIG in the germline V gene (reference sequence). V gave up 4 bases and J gave up 8 bases, with 19 bases separating them. CDR3 DNA sequence: TGTGCCTGGAATCAGGGGGGTCTTACGGGTACGCAGTATTTT. Translation gives CAWNQGGLTGTQYF.

The chain has TRBV5-1 and TRBJ2-5; D gene uncertain. The CDR3 loop spans 13 amino acids. Trimming cost V 4 bases and J 11 bases, with 18 bases left between them. The germline gives CDR1 SGHRS, CDR2 YFSETQ. The CDR3 region has the DNA TGCGCCAGCAGCGGGGATTTAGGCCCGAAGCAGTACTTC. Translated, it gives CASSGDLGPKQYF.

This rearrangement joins TRBV20-1 to TRBJ2-1; D is unclear. Germline values: CDR1 DFQATT, CDR2 SNEGSKA (reference sequence). The germline V and J ends were trimmed by 3 bases and 13 bases, with 16 bases remaining between them. The CDR3 has 12 residues. The CDR3 sequence is CSASRPQSTQFF. CDR3 coding DNA: TGCAGTGCTAGCCGCCCGCAGTCTACCCAGTTCTTC.

This clonotype was observed at least ten times. V is TRBV12-5 and J is TRBJ1-1, with 9 bases identical to TRBD1. Germline CDR1 LGHNT, CDR2 FRNRAP. The CDR3 totals 12 residues. The trim removed 3 bases at V and 10 bases at J, leaving 3 bases unmatched. The CDR3 DNA reads TGTGCTAGTGGTTTAGGACAGGGGAGAGCTTTCTTT. It is translated as CASGLGQGRAFF.

The rearrangement links TRBV6-1 to TRBJ2-7, with 12 bases that match TRBD1. Trimming cost V 5 bases and J 3 bases; bases outside gene matches: 8. There are 16 residues in the CDR3. Germline V gives CDR1 MNHNS, CDR2 SASEGT. The chain's CDR3 is CASSLTGTGGIYEQYF. CDR3 sequence (DNA): TGTGCCAGCAGTTTAACCGGGACAGGGGGCATCTACGAGCAGTACTTC.

This clonotype was counted between two and nine times. V gene TRBV7-2 combines with J gene TRBJ1-4, with D hard to call. Per the germline V gene, CDR1 is SGHTA and CDR2 is FQGNSA. V gave up 3 bases and J gave up 0 bases, with 5 bases separating them. The CDR3 runs 14 residues. CDR3 in amino acids: CASSFYTTNEKLFF. DNA of the CDR3: TGTGCCAGCAGCTTTTACACAACTAATGAAAAACTGTTTTTT.

J is TRBJ2-1 and V is TRBV2, with 13 bases matching TRBD2. The trim removed 6 bases at V and 5 bases at J, leaving 1 base unmatched. CDR3 length: 14 amino acids. Germline V gives CDR1 SNHLY, CDR2 FYNNEI. The CDR3, as DNA: TGTGCCAGCAGAGGACTAGCGGGAGACAATGAGCAGTTCTTC. Translating it yields CASRGLAGDNEQFF.

The V call is TRBV20-1, the J call TRBJ2-5; TRBD1 aligns across 10 bases. This CDR3 comprises 15 residues. Germline-derived CDR1 and CDR2 are DFQATT and SNEGSKA (reference sequence). The J segment lost 5 bases and the V segment lost 0 bases, leaving 6 bases of the junction unmatched. The CDR3 DNA sequence: TGCAGTGCTAGAGACGGGACAGGGGTGTGGGAGACCCAGTACTTC. Residues: CSARDGTGVWETQYF.

The chain has TRBV10-3 and TRBJ2-1, with 14 bases aligning to TRBD2. Per germline, CDR1 ENHRY and CDR2 SYGVKD. The CDR3 sequence is 18 residues long. Trimming took 6 bases from V and 0 from J; bases not matched to a gene: 7. The CDR3 region has the DNA TGTGCCATCAGAATGACTAGCGGGAGGGCCAGCTCCTACAATGAGCAGTTCTTC. This encodes CAIRMTSGRASSYNEQFF.

The CDR3 spells CASSQPPATDTQYF. The CDR3 DNA reads as TGTGCCAGCAGCCAACCTCCGGCCACAGATACGCAGTATTTT. This chain joins TRBV7-9 and TRBJ2-3, with D hard to call. There are 14 residues in the CDR3. V gave up 5 bases and J gave up 2 bases, with 11 bases separating them. Looked up from germline, CDR1 is SEHNR and CDR2 is FQNEAQ (reference sequence).

This clonotype was counted a few times. V is TRBV6-1 and J is TRBJ1-4; no clear D. The CDR3 spans 13 residues. Trimming left V 6 bases short and J 0 bases short, with 5 bases between. The germline V gene has CDR1 MNHNS and CDR2 SASEGT. The DNA for the CDR3 is TGTGCCAGCAGGGCTTCAACTAATGAAAAACTGTTTTTT. Residues: CASRASTNEKLFF.

The chain recombines TRBV28 with TRBJ1-4; D uncertain. V was trimmed by 0 bases and J by 3 bases, leaving 14 bases between them. This CDR3 has 17 amino acids. CDR1 and CDR2 from the germline V gene are MDHEN and SYDVKM. The CDR3 reads CASSLWGKGAANEKLFF. CDR3 nucleotide sequence: TGTGCCAGCAGTTTATGGGGGAAGGGTGCAGCTAATGAAAAACTGTTTTTT.